This TCR beta chain emerged from a study of graft-versus-host responses after intestinal transplantation. The wider study: Grafts that recipients had were multivisceral, liver-intestinal, or isolated intestinal transplants.

A note on this clone: The antigen remains unidentified.

Some clones are missing from TCRdb's copy, which holds only in-frame ones; the method was immunoSEQ multiplex PCR. This sample has over 55,000 clones, with roughly 84% found just once. CDR3 length: 15 amino acids. Trimming took off 5 bases at V and 2 bases at J, with 15 bases between the two ends. CDR1 is MNHNS, CDR2 SASEGT, per germline. Study findings and constraints: The highest levels of circulating GvH clones went along with early declines in HvG clones after transplant. Patients who carried graft-donor T cell macrochimerism also had high graft-versus-host to host-versus-graft clonal ratios in their allografts. GvH clones turned up in recipient marrow; some had shown up first in ileum or blood.

The sequence came from a human donor who was the organ donor for an intestinal transplant. This sample comprised unstimulated CD4+ T cells sorted from spleen or lymph node cells, obtained before transplant. V usage is TRBV6-1 and J usage is TRBJ2-5; tentative D call: TRBD2 (5 bases). The CDR3 loop reads CASSLSRTLQETQYF. As DNA, the CDR3 is TGTGCCAGCAGTCTCTCCCGGACTCTACAAGAGACCCAGTACTTC.